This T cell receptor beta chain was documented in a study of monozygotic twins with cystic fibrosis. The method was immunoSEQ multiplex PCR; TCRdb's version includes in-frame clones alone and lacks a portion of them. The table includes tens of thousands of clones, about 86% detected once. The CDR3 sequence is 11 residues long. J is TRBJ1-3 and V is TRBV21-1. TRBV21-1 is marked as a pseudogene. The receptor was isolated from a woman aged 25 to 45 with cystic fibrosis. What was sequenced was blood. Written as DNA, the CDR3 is TGTGCCAGCAGCAAGGCGGGGAGTAGCCTTTTT. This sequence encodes CASSKAGSSLF.